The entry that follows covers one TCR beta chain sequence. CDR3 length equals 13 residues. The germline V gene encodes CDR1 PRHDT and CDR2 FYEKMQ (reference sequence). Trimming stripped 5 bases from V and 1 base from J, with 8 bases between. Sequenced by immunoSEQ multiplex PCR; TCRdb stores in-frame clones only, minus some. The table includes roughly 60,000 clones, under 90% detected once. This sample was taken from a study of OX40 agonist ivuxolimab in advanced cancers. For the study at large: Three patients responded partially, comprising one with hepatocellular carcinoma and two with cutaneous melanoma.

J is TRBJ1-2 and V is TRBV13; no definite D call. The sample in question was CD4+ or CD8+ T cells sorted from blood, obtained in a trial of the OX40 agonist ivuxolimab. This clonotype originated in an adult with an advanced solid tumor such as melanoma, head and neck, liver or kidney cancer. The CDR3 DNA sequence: TGTGCCAGCAGCCTGGACGGTAACTATGGCTACACCTTC. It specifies CASSLDGNYGYTF.